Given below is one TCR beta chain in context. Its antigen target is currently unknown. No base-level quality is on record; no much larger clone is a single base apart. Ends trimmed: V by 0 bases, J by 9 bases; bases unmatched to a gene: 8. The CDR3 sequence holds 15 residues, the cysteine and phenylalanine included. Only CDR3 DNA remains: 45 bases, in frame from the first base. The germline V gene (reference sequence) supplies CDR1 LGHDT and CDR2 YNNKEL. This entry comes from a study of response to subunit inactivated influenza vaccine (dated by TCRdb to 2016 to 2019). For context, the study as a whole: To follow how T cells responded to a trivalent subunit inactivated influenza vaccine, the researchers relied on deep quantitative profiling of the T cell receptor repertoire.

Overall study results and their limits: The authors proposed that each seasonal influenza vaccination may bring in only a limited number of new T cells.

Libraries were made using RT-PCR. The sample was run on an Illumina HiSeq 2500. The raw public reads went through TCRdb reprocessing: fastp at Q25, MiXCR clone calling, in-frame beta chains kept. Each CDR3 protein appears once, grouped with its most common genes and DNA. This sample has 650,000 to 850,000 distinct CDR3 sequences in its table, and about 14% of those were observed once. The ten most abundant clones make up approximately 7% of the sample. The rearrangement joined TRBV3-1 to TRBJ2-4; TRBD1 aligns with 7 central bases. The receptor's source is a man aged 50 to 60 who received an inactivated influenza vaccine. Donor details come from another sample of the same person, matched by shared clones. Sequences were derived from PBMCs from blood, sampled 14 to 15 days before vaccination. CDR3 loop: CASSQDVTGWAIQYF. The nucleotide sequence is TGTGCCAGCAGCCAAGATGTGACAGGGTGGGCCATTCAGTACTTC.